This T cell receptor (beta chain) is drawn from a study of blood T cell repertoires in COVID-19. Whole-study context: Researchers got acute and convalescent COVID-19 samples from the United States, Italy and Spain. PBMCs, B-cell-depleted T cells, or T cells provided the cDNA or gDNA that made up the material.

The authors' processing: Using reference gene primer amplification, nucleated cell counts were estimated. Clones were read by immunoSEQ multiplex PCR, and TCRdb kept only the in-frame ones, dropping some. V, J and clone size were drawn from that table, and D and trimming were deduced from the DNA. The sample consists of over 70,000 clones, about 85% of them appearing once. Seattle-derived patients entered the study during active infection and were followed longitudinally. Looked up from germline, CDR1 is SEHNR and CDR2 is FQNEAQ (reference sequence). Trimming removed 1 base from V and 5 bases from J, with 11 bases in between. The CDR3 covers 14 residues.

J is TRBJ2-5 and V is TRBV7-9; D might be TRBD1 (5 bases). The specimen sequenced was peripheral blood. This sequence originates from a man aged 60-69 years with COVID-19, enrolled during active disease. The CDR3 coding sequence is TGTGCCAGCAGCTTAGGAAGGGGCACGGAGACCCAGTACTTC. It specifies CASSLGRGTETQYF.